The T cell receptor (beta chain) described here comes from a study of vaccination and CD4 T cells after COVID-19. Looking at the study overall: Convalescent cases comprised several mild and one severe, all SARS-CoV-2 positive by nasal swab PCR.

TCRdb used MiXCR to reprocess the PCR reads, holding one entry per CDR3 protein. The table includes approximately 17,000 distinct CDR3 sequences, less than 70% detected once. The CDR3 loop spans 16 amino acids. V was clipped by 6 bases and J by 4 bases; unmatched bases: 12. US Alpha, Beta and Delta variants postdated the positive PCR dates, which ran from March to December 2020. About this clonotype: Its target is not known.

Study-wide results and limits: Median SARS-CoV-2-reactive clonotype numbers rose nonsignificantly, roughly 21 to 38. Spike mono-reactive status applied to 304 of 307 vaccine-specific clones in convalescent patients.

The chain uses TRBV12-3 or TRBV12-4 and TRBJ2-3; 8 nucleotides match TRBD2. The source was CD4+ T cells from blood, collected after SARS-CoV-2 vaccination. This sequence was found in a human donor who had recovered from COVID-19. The CDR3 DNA reads as TGTGCCAGCAGCCGAAGCGCAGCGGGAGTGGCAGATACGCAGTATTTT. It yields the protein CASSRSAAGVADTQYF.